Listed below are T cell receptor beta chains from one sample, sequenced in a study of T cell responses to AZD1222 COVID-19 vaccine. TCRdb keeps only in-frame clones here, not all; method: immunoSEQ multiplex PCR. The repertoire holds approximately 90,000 clones, with 89% as singletons. Sample: peripheral blood, taken 28 days after the second AZD1222 dose. Source of these receptors: an adult who received the AZD1222 COVID-19 vaccine. CDR3s include the opening cysteine and the closing phenylalanine or tryptophan. The order of the fields is V gene, clone size, CDR3 length, D gene, J gene, CDR3 DNA, CDR3 protein. The D gene is left open where the match is weak. The listing skips clone size in some rows; elsewhere it reads once, few, many or a size class.

v_call: TRBV5-1
clone_size: once
cdr3_length: 14
d_call: -
j_call: TRBJ2-7
cdr3_nt: TGCGCCAGCAGGGATACCGGGACAAGCCACGAGCAGTACTTC
cdr3_aa: CASRDTGTSHEQYF

v_call: TRBV29-1
clone_size: -
cdr3_length: 14
d_call: TRBD1
j_call: TRBJ1-2
cdr3_nt: TGCAGCGTTGTCCTGGACAGGGGGCGTCTTAGCTACACCTTC
cdr3_aa: CSVVLDRGRLSYTF

v_call: TRBV2
clone_size: -
cdr3_length: 15
d_call: -
j_call: TRBJ2-1
cdr3_nt: TGTGCCAGCAAAAGGCGTTTAAGCTCCTACAATGAGCAGTTCTTC
cdr3_aa: CASKRRLSSYNEQFF

v_call: TRBV3-1/TRBV3-2
clone_size: -
cdr3_length: 18
d_call: TRBD2
j_call: TRBJ2-3
cdr3_nt: TGTGCCAGCAGCCAAGCAAAGTGGGGGCGGGGGGGCACAGATACGCAGTATTTT
cdr3_aa: CASSQAKWGRGGTDTQYF

v_call: TRBV2
clone_size: -
cdr3_length: 14
d_call: TRBD1
j_call: TRBJ1-2
cdr3_nt: TGTGCCAGCACCTTGACAGGGGCCTACTATGGCTACACCTTC
cdr3_aa: CASTLTGAYYGYTF

v_call: TRBV6-6
clone_size: -
cdr3_length: 16
d_call: TRBD1
j_call: TRBJ2-2
cdr3_nt: TGTGCCAGCAGTAACCCCGGGACAGGGAACACCGGGGAGCTGTTTTTT
cdr3_aa: CASSNPGTGNTGELFF

v_call: TRBV5-5
clone_size: -
cdr3_length: 16
d_call: TRBD2
j_call: TRBJ2-7
cdr3_nt: TGTGCCAGCAGACCAACCGGGACTAGGGCCTCCTACGAGCAGTACTTC
cdr3_aa: CASRPTGTRASYEQYF

v_call: TRBV28
clone_size: -
cdr3_length: 17
d_call: TRBD1
j_call: TRBJ1-1
cdr3_nt: TGTGCCAGCAGCTCCGGGACAGGGGCTTGGGGGAACACTGAAGCTTTCTTT
cdr3_aa: CASSSGTGAWGNTEAFF

v_call: TRBV7-2
clone_size: -
cdr3_length: 15
d_call: TRBD2
j_call: TRBJ2-7
cdr3_nt: TGTGCCAGCAGCTCCTATACTTCCGGGACTAGCGAGCAGTACTTC
cdr3_aa: CASSSYTSGTSEQYF

v_call: TRBV11-3
clone_size: -
cdr3_length: 15
d_call: -
j_call: TRBJ1-2
cdr3_nt: TGTGCCAGCAGCTTAGGAGGGCGGCCTGACTATGGCTACACCTTC
cdr3_aa: CASSLGGRPDYGYTF

v_call: TRBV28
clone_size: -
cdr3_length: 12
d_call: -
j_call: TRBJ1-1
cdr3_nt: TGTGCCAGCAGTTTATTGTTGTCTGAAGCTTTCTTT
cdr3_aa: CASSLLLSEAFF

v_call: TRBV4-1
clone_size: -
cdr3_length: 15
d_call: -
j_call: TRBJ2-7
cdr3_nt: TGCGCCAGCAGCCAAGACGGGGGACCTTCCTACGAGCAGTACTTC
cdr3_aa: CASSQDGGPSYEQYF

v_call: TRBV9
clone_size: once
cdr3_length: 12
d_call: -
j_call: TRBJ2-2
cdr3_nt: TGTGCCAGCAGCCCAAACACCGGGGAGCTGTTTTTT
cdr3_aa: CASSPNTGELFF

v_call: TRBV6-4
clone_size: -
cdr3_length: 13
d_call: -
j_call: TRBJ1-6
cdr3_nt: TGTGCCAGCAGTTCCGGGGCGAATTCACCCCTCCACTTT
cdr3_aa: CASSSGANSPLHF

v_call: TRBV6-6
clone_size: -
cdr3_length: 15
d_call: -
j_call: TRBJ1-5
cdr3_nt: TGTGCCAGCAGGTCGGACTTATATAGCAATCAGCCCCAGCATTTT
cdr3_aa: CASRSDLYSNQPQHF

v_call: TRBV28
clone_size: -
cdr3_length: 15
d_call: -
j_call: TRBJ2-7
cdr3_nt: TGTGCCAGCAGTTTGTACAGTGACCGTTCCTACGAGCAGTACTTC
cdr3_aa: CASSLYSDRSYEQYF

v_call: TRBV7-8
clone_size: few
cdr3_length: 13
d_call: -
j_call: TRBJ1-2
cdr3_nt: TGTGCCAGCAGCTTCTCCCTCAACTATGGCTACACCTTC
cdr3_aa: CASSFSLNYGYTF

v_call: TRBV29-1
clone_size: once
cdr3_length: 13
d_call: -
j_call: TRBJ1-1
cdr3_nt: TGCAGCGCCACCCGGGGGGCCCACACTGAAGCTTTCTTT
cdr3_aa: CSATRGAHTEAFF

v_call: TRBV5-1
clone_size: once
cdr3_length: 17
d_call: -
j_call: TRBJ2-1
cdr3_nt: TGCGCCAGCAGCTTGGCACAGGACCCATACTCCTACAATGAGCAGTTCTTC
cdr3_aa: CASSLAQDPYSYNEQFF

v_call: TRBV10-2
clone_size: -
cdr3_length: 15
d_call: TRBD1
j_call: TRBJ1-4
cdr3_nt: TGCGCCAGCAGGTTAACAGGGGGTGCTAATGAAAAACTGTTTTTT
cdr3_aa: CASRLTGGANEKLFF